Detailed here is one TCR beta chain. Its matching antigen is unknown. The CDR3 has 14 amino acids. Germline V gene sequence: CDR1 MNHEY, CDR2 SMNVEV (reference sequence). V was pared by 0 bases and J by 6 bases, with 8 bases between. The study used some 100 million PBMCs per unsorted sample for genomic DNA. The data derive from a study of shared clonotypes between healthy human individuals. It was across several immunoSEQ plates that each subset's genomic DNA was evenly split. Clones were sequenced by immunoSEQ multiplex PCR, and TCRdb holds only the in-frame ones, with some missing. The sample gives 400,000 to 500,000 clones, 76% of which show up once; 10% to 15% is in the top ten. Study findings and constraints: Measured sharing among donors was expected to vary with sequencing depth.

The receptor comes from a woman aged 40 to 50 in good health. Some clones in this sample may be carry-over from other donors' samples. Specimen: PBMCs. The chain is built from TRBV27 and TRBJ2-2; D remains unclear. CDR3 region: CASSLSVEPGELFF. The CDR3 region has the DNA TGTGCCAGCAGTTTATCGGTGGAGCCCGGGGAGCTGTTTTTT.